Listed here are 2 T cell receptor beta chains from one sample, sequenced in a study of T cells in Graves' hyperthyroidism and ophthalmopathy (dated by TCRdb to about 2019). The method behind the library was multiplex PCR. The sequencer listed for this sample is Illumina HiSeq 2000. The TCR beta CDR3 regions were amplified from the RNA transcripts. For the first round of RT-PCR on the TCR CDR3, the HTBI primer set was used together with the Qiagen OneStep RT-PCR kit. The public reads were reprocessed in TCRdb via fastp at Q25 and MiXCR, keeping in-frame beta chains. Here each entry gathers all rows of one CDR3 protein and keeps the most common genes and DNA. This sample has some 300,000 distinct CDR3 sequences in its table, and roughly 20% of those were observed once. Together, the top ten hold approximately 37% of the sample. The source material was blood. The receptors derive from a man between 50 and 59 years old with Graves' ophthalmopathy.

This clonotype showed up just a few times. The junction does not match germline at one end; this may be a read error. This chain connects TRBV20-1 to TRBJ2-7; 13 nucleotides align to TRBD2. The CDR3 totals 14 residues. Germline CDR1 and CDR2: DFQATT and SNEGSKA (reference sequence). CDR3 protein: CGARTSGSRYEQYF. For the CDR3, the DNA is TGCGGTGCAAGGACTAGCGGGAGTCGGTACGAGCAGTACTTC.

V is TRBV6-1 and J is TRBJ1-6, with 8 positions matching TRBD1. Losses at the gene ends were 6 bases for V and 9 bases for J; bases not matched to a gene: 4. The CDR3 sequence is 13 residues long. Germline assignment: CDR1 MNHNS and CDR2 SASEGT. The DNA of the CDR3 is TGTGCCAGCAGGGACAGGGATGGTTCACCCCTCCACTTT. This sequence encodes CASRDRDGSPLHF.